Each of the 21 T cell receptor beta chains below was sequenced from the same sample in a study of blood T cell repertoires in COVID-19. The assay was immunoSEQ multiplex PCR, and TCRdb's table has in-frame clones only and misses some. The sample includes around 100,000 clones, around 87% of them seen just once. Sequencing was done on a sample of peripheral blood. Source of these receptors: a woman older than 75 with acute or convalescent COVID-19.

The J gene is TRBJ2-1, the V gene TRBV3-1 (or the pseudogene TRBV3-2); 9 nucleotides match TRBD2. V was pared by 4 bases and J by 4 bases, with 8 bases of the junction left unmatched. The CDR3 is 16 residues long. Germline CDR1 is LGHDT and CDR2 is YNNKEL (reference sequence). CDR3 DNA: TGTGCCAGCAGCCTCTTCAGCGGGGGGCCATACAATGAGCAGTTCTTC. This sequence encodes CASSLFSGGPYNEQFF.

V is TRBV3-1 (or the pseudogene TRBV3-2) and J is TRBJ2-2; the D is unclear. In germline, CDR1 is LGHDT, CDR2 YNNKEL (reference sequence). The V gene lost 0 bases and the J gene lost 6 bases, with 5 bases spanning the gap. This CDR3 has 13 amino acids. The CDR3 spells CASSQEAPGELFF. CDR3 in DNA: TGTGCCAGCAGCCAAGAAGCACCCGGGGAGCTGTTTTTT.

V usage is TRBV6-5 and J usage is TRBJ2-7; TRBD2 matches at 9 bases. Per the germline V gene, CDR1 is MNHEY and CDR2 is SVGAGI. The length of the CDR3 is 15 residues. The ends lost 2 bases at V and 2 bases at J; junction bases unmatched: 4. In DNA, the CDR3 is TGTGCCAGCAGTTACAGTAGCGGGGGAGCCTACGAGCAGTACTTC. As protein: CASSYSSGGAYEQYF.

This rearrangement joins TRBV6-8 to TRBJ1-3, with 7 bases fitting TRBD1. The CDR3 spans 17 residues. Germline V CDR1 and CDR2: MNHGY, SAAAGT. The V gene end was trimmed by 6 bases and the J gene end by 0 bases; junction bases not matched to a gene: 11. The CDR3 coding sequence is TGTGCCAGCAGCCAGAGGGGGCACAGGGACTCTGGAAACACCATATATTTT. Residues: CASSQRGHRDSGNTIYF.

CDR3 DNA: TGTGCCAGCTCACCCCCGGGACAGTTCGAGCAGTACTTC. Its protein is CASSPPGQFEQYF. The chain joins TRBV18 to TRBJ2-7, with 7 nucleotides matching TRBD1. V lost 3 bases and J lost 6; bases outside the gene matches: 5. The CDR3 length is 13 residues. Germline lookup yields CDR1 KGHSH and CDR2 LQKENI.

V usage is TRBV25-1 and J usage is TRBJ1-5, with a weak D call TRBD1 (6 bases). Germline V gene lookup returns CDR1 MGHDK and CDR2 SYGVNS. Trimming took off 6 bases at V and 6 bases at J, with 15 bases between the two ends. The CDR3 extends over 14 amino acids. This CDR3 is CASSEGGSVQPQHF. The DNA of the CDR3 is TGTGCCAGCAGCGAGGGGGGGTCCGTTCAGCCCCAGCATTTT.

The chain is built from TRBV29-1 and TRBJ2-3; 11 nucleotides line up with TRBD2. Germline assignment: CDR1 SQVTM and CDR2 ANQGSEA. The J segment lost 0 bases and the V segment lost 6 bases, leaving 11 bases of the junction unmatched. This CDR3 is built from 17 residues. In DNA form, the CDR3 reads TGCAGCGTCCAAAGCTTCCTAGCGGGGGGTAGCACAGATACGCAGTATTTT. This gives the protein CSVQSFLAGGSTDTQYF.

This clone was detected ten times or more. This chain connects TRBV28 to TRBJ2-7, with a possible D match to TRBD1 (5 bases). The CDR3 extends over 14 amino acids. V was trimmed by 7 bases and J by 6 bases, leaving 19 bases between them. Germline V gene lookup returns CDR1 MDHEN and CDR2 SYDVKM. The CDR3 loop reads CASTPPLQGGEQYF. The CDR3 DNA sequence: TGTGCCAGCACCCCCCCCCTCCAGGGCGGCGAGCAGTACTTC.

The CDR3 region has the DNA TGTGCTAGTGACACGGGATCAACCCTCTCTGGGGCCAACGTCCTGACTTTC. As protein: CASDTGSTLSGANVLTF. This sequence joins TRBV12-5 and TRBJ2-6; TRBD2 might be the D (5 bases). The germline V gene encodes CDR1 LGHNT and CDR2 FRNRAP. The CDR3 sequence is 17 residues long. V gave up 7 bases and J gave up 0 bases, with 16 bases separating them.

The chain uses TRBV29-1 and TRBJ1-1; possibly TRBD1 for D (6 bases). V lost 7 bases and J lost 5, with 20 bases in between. Germline V gene data show CDR1 as SQVTM and CDR2 as ANQGSEA. The CDR3 loop spans 14 amino acids. The CDR3 sequence is CSAGVAVGGTEAFF. The CDR3 DNA sequence: TGCAGCGCAGGGGTGGCAGTGGGAGGGACTGAAGCTTTCTTT.

This clone was observed once. This chain links TRBV2 with TRBJ2-5; the match to TRBD1 covers 11 bases. This CDR3 has 15 amino acids. CDR1 and CDR2 (germline): SNHLY, FYNNEI. V lost 5 bases and J lost 4; bases outside the gene matches: 6. The CDR3 DNA is TGTGCCAGCAGTCCGGGACAGGGGGAAGGAGAGACCCAGTACTTC. Protein sequence: CASSPGQGEGETQYF.

The chain has TRBV6-5 and TRBJ2-1, with D possibly matching TRBD2 (7 bases). V was clipped by 6 bases and J by 5 bases, with 14 bases between them. Germline lookup yields CDR1 MNHEY and CDR2 SVGAGI. The CDR3 runs to 14 residues. Here the CDR3 reads CASSWGGPHNEQFF. The CDR3 nucleotides read TGTGCCAGCAGCTGGGGGGGCCCGCACAATGAGCAGTTCTTC.

V gene TRBV4-1 combines with J gene TRBJ1-5; no definite D call. CDR1 MGHRA and CDR2 YSYEKL come from the germline V gene. V lost 0 bases and J lost 7, with 25 bases in between. The CDR3 spans 19 residues. CDR3: CASSQDTVLETFGSQPQHF. CDR3 nucleotide sequence: TGCGCCAGCAGCCAAGATACGGTTCTTGAGACATTCGGATCCCAGCCCCAGCATTTT.

V gene TRBV18 combines with J gene TRBJ1-3; D is possibly TRBD1 (6 bases). Germline values: CDR1 KGHSH, CDR2 LQKENI. The CDR3 length is 17 residues. Deletions cut 2 bases from V and 2 bases from J, with 16 bases between. As DNA, the CDR3 is TGTGCCAGCTCACCAAGCATACTGAACAGGGCTGGAAACACCATATATTTT. Encoded protein: CASSPSILNRAGNTIYF.

Written as DNA, the CDR3 is TGCGCCAGCAGCTTGGGGGCCTTGGCTATACAAGAGACCCAGTACTTC. It codes for CASSLGALAIQETQYF. The chain has TRBV5-1 and TRBJ2-5, with D unresolved. Per germline, CDR1 SGHRS and CDR2 YFSETQ. Trimming stripped 0 bases from V and 2 bases from J, with 14 bases between. This CDR3 spans 16 amino acids.

J is TRBJ1-6 and V is TRBV27; possibly TRBD1 for D (5 bases). The germline V and J ends were trimmed by 3 bases and 7 bases, with 7 bases remaining between them. CDR1 MNHEY and CDR2 SMNVEV come from the germline V gene (reference sequence). This CDR3 spans 13 amino acids. The CDR3 coding sequence is TGTGCCAGCAGTTTCAGGGAAAATTCACCCCTCCACTTT. Translated, it gives CASSFRENSPLHF.

CDR3 bases: TGTGCCAGCTCACCAGCGGGGGACCGTAGGGCTTTCTTT. As protein: CASSPAGDRRAFF. This chain uses TRBV18 with TRBJ1-1; D is perhaps TRBD1 (5 bases). The V gene's germline CDR1 is KGHSH and CDR2 LQKENI. This CDR3 has 13 amino acids. V was clipped by 2 bases and J by 11 bases, with 15 bases between them.

The genes are TRBV11-2 and TRBJ1-2; 7 bases match TRBD1. This CDR3 has 14 residues. Losses at the gene ends were 1 base for V and 1 base for J; bases not matched to a gene: 0. Per germline, CDR1 SGHAT and CDR2 FQNNGV. The CDR3 nucleotides are TGTGCCAGCAGCTTAGGACAGGGTAACTATGGCTACACCTTC. It translates to CASSLGQGNYGYTF.

The V gene is TRBV12-2, the J gene TRBJ2-2; the table's D call, TRBD1, has no DNA check behind it. TRBV12-2 corresponds to a pseudogene. This CDR3 region has 17 residues. The CDR3: CASRSGGQGYNTGELFF. DNA of the CDR3: TGTGCAAGTCGCTCAGGCGGACAGGGCTACAACACCGGGGAGCTGTTTTTT.

The rearrangement joins TRBV30 to TRBJ2-7; 7 bases agree with TRBD1. The CDR3 runs 16 residues. After removal of 0 bases from V and 2 bases from J, the junction contained 10 bases not matched to a gene. Germline CDR1 GTSNPN, CDR2 SVGIG (reference sequence). The CDR3 DNA sequence: TGTGCCTGGAGTGTATTCGGGACAGTGGGCACCTACGAGCAGTACTTC. Translated, it gives CAWSVFGTVGTYEQYF.

The V gene is TRBV12-5, the J gene TRBJ2-5; TRBD1 aligns across 8 bases. Germline V gives CDR1 LGHNT, CDR2 FRNRAP. The CDR3 is made up of 13 amino acids. With V trimmed by 5 bases and J by 5 bases, 4 bases remained unmatched. CDR3 sequence (DNA): TGTGCTAGTGGTACAACAGGGGGGGAGACCCAGTACTTC. It is translated as CASGTTGGETQYF.